This T cell receptor beta chain was documented in a study of blood T cell repertoires in COVID-19. Turning to the study itself: The study drew acute and convalescent COVID-19 samples from the United States, Italy and Spain. PBMCs, B-cell-depleted T cells, or T cells were the source of the cDNA or gDNA that made up the material.

There are 18 residues in the CDR3. Germline V gene lookup returns CDR1 SGHDT and CDR2 YYEEEE. The V and J ends lost 0 bases and 3 bases respectively, with 16 bases between them. In the original processing: Amplified reference gene primers provided the basis for estimating nucleated cell counts. Assay used: immunoSEQ multiplex PCR; TCRdb lists only in-frame clones, some missing. V and J calls and clone size come straight from that table; D and trimming were deduced from the DNA. Among hundreds of thousands of clones listed, roughly nine tenths were seen once. Followed longitudinally, the Seattle patients had been enrolled during active infection.

The gene calls are TRBV5-6 and TRBJ2-6; weak D call: TRBD1 (5 bases). This clonotype was obtained from a woman younger than 45 with COVID-19, enrolled during active disease. The specimen sequenced was peripheral blood. This CDR3 reads CASSLGMMGLSGANVLTF. CDR3 nucleotides: TGTGCCAGCAGCTTGGGTATGATGGGGCTAAGTGGGGCCAACGTCCTGACTTTC.